These 18 T cell receptor beta chains originate from one sample sequenced in a study of blood T cell repertoires in COVID-19. Generated by immunoSEQ multiplex PCR, the TCRdb table keeps only in-frame clones and is missing some. This table holds some 260,000 clones, 80% to 90% found once. Sequenced sample: peripheral blood. The source is a woman between 65 and 79 years old with COVID-19, enrolled during active disease.

The V and J genes are TRBV2 and TRBJ1-5, with D uncertain. Trimming left V 4 bases short and J 4 bases short, with 8 bases between. Germline V gene sequence: CDR1 SNHLY, CDR2 FYNNEI. This CDR3 comprises 13 residues. The CDR3 here is CASSGTENQPQHF. The CDR3, as DNA: TGTGCCAGCAGTGGGACTGAAAATCAGCCCCAGCATTTT.

CDR3 sequence reads: CAWSVQGAMGNTIYF. CDR3 DNA sequence: TGTGCCTGGAGTGTACAGGGGGCAATGGGAAACACCATATATTTT. V is TRBV30 and J is TRBJ1-3; 9 bases agree with TRBD1. CDR1 GTSNPN and CDR2 SVGIG come from the germline V gene (reference sequence). The CDR3 extends over 15 amino acids. Trimming took 0 bases from V and 4 from J; bases not matched to a gene: 4.

The chain couples TRBV3-1 (or the pseudogene TRBV3-2) to TRBJ2-1; 9 bases map to TRBD2. Germline lookup yields CDR1 LGHDT and CDR2 YNNKEL (reference sequence). This CDR3 contains 16 residues. Trimming removed 0 bases from V and 6 bases from J; junction bases left unmatched: 6. The CDR3 nucleotides are TGTGCCAGCAGCCAAGATCGGGTAGCGGGAGTCAATGAGCAGTTCTTC. Its translation: CASSQDRVAGVNEQFF.

The genes are TRBV6-5 and TRBJ2-7; maybe TRBD1 (5 bases). This CDR3 has 14 residues. Germline lookup yields CDR1 MNHEY and CDR2 SVGAGI. Trimming stripped 4 bases from V and 0 bases from J, with 10 bases between. The CDR3 spells CASSWSDSSYEQYF. CDR3 coding DNA: TGTGCCAGCAGTTGGAGCGACAGCTCCTACGAGCAGTACTTC.

The chain employs TRBV28 and TRBJ2-7; 15 bases are shared with TRBD2. Trimming removed 7 bases from V and 7 bases from J; junction bases left unmatched: 5. This CDR3 has 14 amino acids. CDR1 and CDR2 from the germline V gene are MDHEN and SYDVKM. CDR3 sequence reads: CASTGGLAGGEQYF. The CDR3 nucleotides read TGTGCCAGCACCGGGGGACTAGCGGGAGGAGAGCAGTACTTC.

The CDR3 here is CASSFSGLAGVYNEQFF. The CDR3 DNA reads as TGTGCCAGCAGTTTCTCGGGACTAGCGGGAGTTTACAATGAGCAGTTCTTC. V gene TRBV28 combines with J gene TRBJ2-1, with 14 bases aligning to TRBD2. J lost 4 bases, V lost 3 bases, and 5 bases had no gene match. The CDR3 has 17 amino acids. In germline, CDR1 is MDHEN, CDR2 SYDVKM.

The rearrangement links TRBV6-2 or TRBV6-3 to TRBJ1-5, with D unclear. CDR1 MNHEY and CDR2 SVGEGT come from the germline V gene. The germline V and J ends were trimmed by 6 bases and 7 bases, with 25 bases remaining between them. This CDR3 is 17 amino acids long. The CDR3 loop reads CASSPTISGRRSQPQHF. CDR3 nucleotide sequence: TGTGCCAGCAGCCCAACGATTTCGGGGAGACGGAGCCAGCCCCAGCATTTT.

The chain uses TRBV6-5 and TRBJ2-1, with D possibly matching TRBD2 (6 bases). Germline V gives CDR1 MNHEY, CDR2 SVGAGI. The V and J ends lost 4 bases and 12 bases respectively, with 10 bases between them. The CDR3 contains 11 residues. This CDR3 reads CASSSIGGQFF. CDR3 DNA: TGTGCCAGCAGTTCCATCGGGGGGCAGTTCTTC.

The J gene is TRBJ2-5, the V gene TRBV7-2; D possibly corresponds to TRBD1 (5 bases). Germline V gene data show CDR1 as SGHTA and CDR2 as FQGNSA. V shed 1 base and J shed 5 bases, with 17 bases lying between them. The CDR3 is 16 residues long. CDR3 bases: TGTGCCAGCAGCTTAGTTGGCTCAGGGCCGGACGAGACCCAGTACTTC. This gives the protein CASSLVGSGPDETQYF.

The chain joins TRBV21-1 to TRBJ2-1; the D segment call TRBD2 is taken from the table without a DNA check. TRBV21-1 is listed as a pseudogene. This CDR3 spans 18 amino acids. The CDR3 coding sequence is TGTGCCAGCAGCAAAGATTGCGGGGGGCGAACATGTGGGTATGAGCAGTTCTTC. The encoded protein is CASSKDCGGRTCGYEQFF.

The chain joins TRBV19 to TRBJ2-7, with a tentative D call TRBD1 (5 bases). Deletions cut 7 bases from V and 6 bases from J, with 16 bases between. This CDR3 has 13 amino acids. CDR1 and CDR2 from the germline V gene are LNHDA and SQIVND (reference sequence). CDR3 bases: TGTGCCAGTACCCCCCAGGGATCAGGCGAGCAGTACTTC. It specifies CASTPQGSGEQYF.

The chain links TRBV28 to TRBJ1-1; 9 bases fit TRBD1. The CDR3 loop spans 15 amino acids. Trimming removed 5 bases from V and 0 bases from J; junction bases left unmatched: 4. Germline V lookup: CDR1 MDHEN, CDR2 SYDVKM. In DNA form, the CDR3 reads TGTGCCAGCAGTCTACAGGGGGCGGTGAACACTGAAGCTTTCTTT. It yields the protein CASSLQGAVNTEAFF.

J is TRBJ2-2 and V is TRBV15; 9 nucleotides agree with TRBD1. The germline V gene encodes CDR1 LNHNV and CDR2 YYDKDF (reference sequence). J gave up 6 bases and V 8 bases, and 13 bases lay outside the gene matches. The CDR3 runs 16 residues. The CDR3 nucleotides are TGTGCCACCCGACGTCCGGGACAGGGCCAATCCGGGGAGCTGTTTTTT. Its protein is CATRRPGQGQSGELFF. Combining the CDR3 with reference TRBV15 and TRBJ2-2 gives the whole variable domain DAMVIQNPRYQVTQFGKPVTLSCSQTLNHNVMYWYQQKSSQAPKLLFHYYDKDFNNEADTPDNFQSRRPNTSFCFLDIRSPGLGDTAMYLCATRRPGQGQSGELFFGEGSRLTVL.

The V call is TRBV15, the J call TRBJ2-1; maybe TRBD2 (5 bases). V was pared by 0 bases and J by 3 bases, with 9 bases between. CDR1 is LNHNV and CDR2 is YYDKDF in the germline V gene (reference sequence). The CDR3 is made up of 15 amino acids. CDR3 protein: CATSRDTRDYNEQFF. Written as DNA, the CDR3 is TGTGCCACCAGCAGAGATACACGGGACTACAATGAGCAGTTCTTC. The entire variable domain, with the rest obtained from reference TRBV15 and TRBJ2-1, is as follows: DAMVIQNPRYQVTQFGKPVTLSCSQTLNHNVMYWYQQKSSQAPKLLFHYYDKDFNNEADTPDNFQSRRPNTSFCFLDIRSPGLGDTAMYLCATSRDTRDYNEQFFGPGTRLTVL.

The chain has TRBV28 and TRBJ1-1, with TRBD1 matching 11 bases. CDR1 MDHEN and CDR2 SYDVKM come from the germline V gene. The CDR3 loop spans 16 amino acids. The V segment lost 4 bases and the J segment 4 bases; nucleotides outside the gene matches: 8. The CDR3 loop is CASSSNPGTGGTEAFF. The CDR3 DNA reads as TGTGCCAGCAGTTCTAATCCCGGGACAGGGGGCACTGAAGCTTTCTTT.

This CDR3 is CASSQDNRRTSEQFF. The CDR3 DNA sequence: TGTGCCAGCAGCCAAGATAACAGGCGGACTAGTGAGCAGTTCTTC. The chain is built from TRBV3-1 (or the pseudogene TRBV3-2) and TRBJ2-1, with 7 bases lining up with TRBD2. J gave up 9 bases and V 0 bases, and 8 bases lay outside the gene matches. CDR1 is LGHDT, CDR2 YNNKEL, per germline (reference sequence). This CDR3 has 15 amino acids.

The rearrangement uses TRBV6-1 and TRBJ1-4; 7 nucleotides line up with TRBD1. Germline CDR1 reads MNHNS; CDR2 reads SASEGT. The CDR3 totals 16 residues. Unmatched junction bases numbered 9, after V lost 4 bases and J lost 4 bases. CDR3 sequence reads: CASSVNEGDSNEKLFF. DNA of the CDR3: TGTGCCAGCAGTGTAAATGAGGGGGACAGTAATGAAAAACTGTTTTTT.

The chain is built from TRBV20-1 and TRBJ2-2; perhaps TRBD1 as D (5 bases). Germline CDR1 reads DFQATT; CDR2 reads SNEGSKA (reference sequence). Trimming pared 3 bases from V and 3 bases from J, leaving 11 bases between. The CDR3 length is 14 residues. CDR3 residues: CSASRGLDTGELFF. CDR3 DNA sequence: TGCAGTGCTAGTAGGGGTTTGGACACCGGGGAGCTGTTTTTT.